These T cell receptor beta chains were read from a single sample in a study of radiotherapy plus CTLA-4 blockade in lung cancer. TCRdb keeps only in-frame clones here, not all; method: immunoSEQ multiplex PCR. The sample contains some 70,000 clones, about 80% of which appear only once. The sequenced sample was peripheral blood, obtained from a patient treated with radiotherapy plus ipilimumab. These receptors all come from a human donor with non-small cell lung cancer who had a complete response to radiotherapy plus ipilimumab. Both conserved end residues are part of each CDR3. D genes are given only for firm matches. Expanded clones are given a class, and other clones once, few, many or no size at all.

v_gene	abundance	j_gene	d_gene	CDR3aa	CDR3nt
TRBV5-1	NA	TRBJ1-1	TRBD1	CASSYTGTGVKTEAFF	TGCGCCAGCAGCTATACCGGGACAGGGGTAAAGACTGAAGCTTTCTTT
TRBV6-1	NA	TRBJ1-2	NA	CASSPGENYGYTF	TGTGCCAGCAGCCCGGGAGAGAACTATGGCTACACCTTC
TRBV30	NA	TRBJ2-6	NA	CAWSNPRSGANVLTF	TGTGCCTGGAGCAATCCGAGATCTGGGGCCAACGTCCTGACTTTC
TRBV7-8	NA	TRBJ2-5	NA	CASSLGIQRGGETQYF	TGTGCCAGCAGCTTAGGTATACAGAGAGGAGGAGAGACCCAGTACTTC
TRBV7-9	NA	TRBJ2-1	NA	CASSQLVSSYNEQFF	TGTGCCAGCAGCCAACTAGTTAGTTCCTACAATGAGCAGTTCTTC
TRBV18	NA	TRBJ2-6	TRBD2	CASSPRGGAGANVLTF	TGTGCCAGCTCACCACGTGGGGGGGCTGGGGCCAACGTCCTGACTTTC
TRBV5-6	NA	TRBJ1-5	NA	CASSLSGRNQPQHF	TGTGCCAGCAGCTTGTCAGGACGCAATCAGCCCCAGCATTTT
TRBV7-9	NA	TRBJ1-2	NA	CASSKTEIYGYTF	TGTGCCAGCAGCAAGACAGAGATCTATGGCTACACCTTC
TRBV7-2	NA	TRBJ2-7	NA	CASSLRGEQYF	TGTGCCAGCAGCTTAAGGGGCGAGCAGTACTTC
TRBV7-2	once	TRBJ1-4	TRBD1	CASSPDRGRANEKLFF	TGTGCCAGCAGCCCCGACAGGGGGCGGGCTAATGAAAAACTGTTTTTT
TRBV7-2	NA	TRBJ1-2	NA	CASSPTRGGTRRGYTF	TGTGCCAGCAGCCCTACCCGGGGGGGGACCCGGCGTGGCTACACCTTC
TRBV7-8	NA	TRBJ1-5	TRBD1	CASSPRTGIYSNQPQHF	TGTGCCAGCAGCCCAAGGACAGGAATATATAGCAATCAGCCCCAGCATTTT
TRBV27	NA	TRBJ2-6	NA	CASSLLLGSSGANVLTF	TGTGCCAGCAGTTTATTGTTGGGAAGCTCTGGGGCCAACGTCCTGACTTTC
TRBV5-4	NA	TRBJ2-7	TRBD1	CASSLGQGALYPYEQYF	TGTGCCAGCAGCTTAGGACAGGGGGCCCTTTACCCATACGAGCAGTACTTC
TRBV6-5	NA	TRBJ1-6	NA	CASRRGREVNSPLHF	TGTGCCAGCCGAAGGGGAAGGGAAGTTAATTCACCCCTCCACTTT
TRBV5-1	NA	TRBJ2-3	NA	CASSLGGTDTQYF	TGCGCCAGCAGCTTGGGGGGGACAGATACGCAGTATTTT
TRBV15	NA	TRBJ1-2	NA	CATSRDPTGLGYTF	TGTGCCACCAGCAGAGATCCGACCGGACTTGGCTACACCTTC
TRBV30	NA	TRBJ2-3	NA	CAWSVDQSSTDTQYF	TGTGCCTGGAGTGTAGACCAATCTAGCACAGATACGCAGTATTTT
TRBV5-4	NA	TRBJ2-1	NA	CASSLRWDYEQFF	TGTGCCAGCAGCTTGAGGTGGGACTATGAGCAGTTCTTC
TRBV9	NA	TRBJ2-3	TRBD2	CASSPGLAGGRADTQYF	TGTGCCAGCAGCCCGGGACTAGCGGGGGGGCGAGCAGATACGCAGTATTTT
TRBV5-4	NA	TRBJ2-7	TRBD1	CASSSDRRISYEQYF	TGTGCCAGCAGCTCGGACAGGCGAATCTCCTACGAGCAGTACTTC
TRBV27	few	TRBJ2-3	NA	CASSRGPVSSTDTQYF	TGTGCCAGCAGTCGAGGTCCCGTATCTAGCACAGATACGCAGTATTTT
TRBV5-6	NA	TRBJ1-2	NA	CASSLVAGSYGYTF	TGTGCCAGCAGCTTGGTGGCAGGTTCCTATGGCTACACCTTC
TRBV27	NA	TRBJ2-3	NA	CASSLSGASSDTQYF	TGTGCCAGCAGTTTATCGGGAGCGAGTAGTGATACGCAGTATTTT
TRBV18	NA	TRBJ2-6	NA	CASSKASSGANVLTF	TGTGCCAGCTCAAAGGCGAGCTCTGGGGCCAACGTCCTGACTTTC
TRBV7-2	few	TRBJ2-5	TRBD2	CASSLTSGSGRETQYF	TGTGCCAGCAGCCTGACTAGCGGGAGCGGAAGAGAGACCCAGTACTTC